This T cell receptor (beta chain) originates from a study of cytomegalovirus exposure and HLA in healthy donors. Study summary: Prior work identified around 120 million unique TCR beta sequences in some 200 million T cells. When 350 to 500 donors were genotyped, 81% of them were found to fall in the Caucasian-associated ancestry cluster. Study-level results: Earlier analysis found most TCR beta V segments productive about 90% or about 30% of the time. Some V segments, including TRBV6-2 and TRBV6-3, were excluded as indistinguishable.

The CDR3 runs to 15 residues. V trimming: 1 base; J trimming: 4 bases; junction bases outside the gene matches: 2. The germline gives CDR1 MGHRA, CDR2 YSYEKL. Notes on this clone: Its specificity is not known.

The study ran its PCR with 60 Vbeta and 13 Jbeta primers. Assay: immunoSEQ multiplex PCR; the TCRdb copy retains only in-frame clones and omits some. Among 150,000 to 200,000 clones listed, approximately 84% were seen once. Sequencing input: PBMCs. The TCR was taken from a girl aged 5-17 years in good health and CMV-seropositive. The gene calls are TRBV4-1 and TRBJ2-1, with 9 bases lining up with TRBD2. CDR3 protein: CASSQGLAGYNEQFF. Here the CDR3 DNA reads TGCGCCAGCAGCCAAGGCCTAGCGGGATACAATGAGCAGTTCTTC.